This entry lists 10 T cell receptor beta chains sequenced from one sample in a study of tumor and adjacent non-tumor tissue in lung cancer. The template was RNA from unsorted bulk tissue. More than 3 cm separated this lung sample from the edge of the tumor. A modified ARM-PCR protocol with three rounds of nested PCR amplified TCRbeta. MiXCR, applied by TCRdb to the multiplex PCR reads, yields one record per CDR3 protein. The data contain tens of thousands of distinct CDR3 sequences, around 62% of them singletons. Sequenced input: distant non-tumor lung tissue. The receptors stem from a woman in her 40s with non-small cell lung cancer.

Concerning this clonotype itself: A junction boundary mismatches the germline segment, possibly from a read error. The genes are TRBV11-2 and TRBJ2-1, with 8 positions matching TRBD1. CDR3 size: 14 residues. The V gene's germline CDR1 is SGHAT and CDR2 FQNNGV. In nucleotides, the CDR3 is TGTGTCAGCGACCCGCGGACAGGGTACAACGAGCAGTTCTTC. Amino acid sequence: CVSDPRTGYNEQFF. The full variable domain, completed using reference TRBV11-2 and TRBJ2-1, is EAGVAQSPRYKIIEKRQSVAFWCNPISGHATLYWYQQILGQGPKLLIQFQNNGVVDDSQLPKDRFSAERLKGVDSTLKIQPAKLEDSAVYLCVSDPRTGYNEQFFGPGTRLTVL.

This clonotype has a handful of counts. The chain is built from TRBV5-1 and TRBJ2-3; TRBD2 agrees at 9 bases. This CDR3 has 15 residues. The V segment lost 0 bases and the J segment 5 bases; nucleotides outside the gene matches: 4. Germline values: CDR1 SGHRS, CDR2 YFSETQ. DNA of the CDR3: TGCGCCAGCAGCTTGGAAGCGGGGGGAAAAGATACGCAGTATTTT. This sequence encodes CASSLEAGGKDTQYF. Using reference TRBV5-1 and TRBJ2-3 for the parts outside the CDR3, the full variable domain is KAGVTQTPRYLIKTRGQQVTLSCSPISGHRSVSWYQQTPGQGLQFLFEYFSETQRNKGNFPGRFSGRQFSNSRSEMNVSTLELGDSALYLCASSLEAGGKDTQYFGPGTRLTVL.

Points on this clonotype: A much larger clone is a single base away; this may be a read error. The chain recombines TRBV11-2 with TRBJ2-1; the D gene could be TRBD1 or TRBD2 (5 bases each). The germline gives CDR1 SGHAT, CDR2 FQNNGV. The CDR3 is 13 residues long. Between the trimmed V and J ends, which lost 4 bases and 4 bases, there was a span of 8 bases. The CDR3 loop is CASSSGPYNEQFF. DNA for the CDR3: TGTGCCAGCAGCTCGGGACCTTACAATGAGCAGTTCTTC.

A word on this clonotype: It may be a read error: a sequence one base away is much more abundant. The chain carries TRBV5-1 and TRBJ1-1, with TRBD1 as a possible D gene (5 bases). This CDR3 is built from 13 residues. The germline V gene encodes CDR1 SGHRS and CDR2 YFSETQ. The CDR3 region is CASSLGTNTVAFF. CDR3 coding DNA: TGCGCCAGCAGCTTAGGGACGAACACTGTAGCTTTCTTT. Combining the CDR3 with reference TRBV5-1 and TRBJ1-1 gives the whole variable domain KAGVTQTPRYLIKTRGQQVTLSCSPISGHRSVSWYQQTPGQGLQFLFEYFSETQRNKGNFPGRFSGRQFSNSRSEMNVSTLELGDSALYLCASSLGTNTVAFFGQGTRLTVV.

The table lists this clonotype with many counts. This CDR3 reads CASSYSKGTRRTGELFF. CDR3 coding DNA: TGTGCCAGCAGTTACTCGAAGGGAACTAGAAGGACCGGGGAGCTGTTTTTT. The J gene is TRBJ2-2, the V gene TRBV6-2 or TRBV6-3; TRBD2 is a possible D gene (5 bases). Trimming pared 0 bases from V and 5 bases from J, leaving 16 bases between. CDR1 and CDR2 (germline): MNHEY, SVGEGT. The CDR3 runs to 17 residues.

Details on this clonotype: One junction end does not reproduce the germline sequence, and a read error may be involved. The chain has TRBV28 and TRBJ1-3; weak D call: TRBD1 (6 bases). Germline V gives CDR1 MDHEN, CDR2 SYDVKM. The CDR3 length is 18 residues. The CDR3 region is CANSPVAGANPRGNTIYF. The CDR3 DNA reads as TGTGCCAACAGTCCCGTTGCGGGGGCAAATCCTCGGGGAAACACCATATATTTT. Looking up the rest from reference TRBV28 and TRBJ1-3 gives the full variable domain: DVKVTQSSRYLVKRTGEKVFLECVQDMDHENMFWYRQDPGLGLRLIYFSYDVKMKEKGDIPEGYSVSREKKERFSLILESASTNQTSMYLCANSPVAGANPRGNTIYFGEGSWLTVV.

This clonotype has just one count. A read error may account for a junction end that differs from germline. V and J are TRBV6-6 and TRBJ2-2; D possibly corresponds to TRBD2 (6 bases). The CDR3 loop spans 14 amino acids. The V gene's germline CDR1 is MNHNY and CDR2 SVGAGI (reference sequence). CDR3 bases: TGTGCCAGCAGACCGCGGGGTCACAACGGGGAGCTGTTATTT. Translating it yields CASRPRGHNGELLF.

In its sample, this clonotype was seen a few times. V usage is TRBV4-2 and J usage is TRBJ1-6, with D unresolved. Trimming stripped 8 bases from V and 7 bases from J, with 12 bases between. From germline, CDR1 is LGHNA and CDR2 YNFKEQ. The CDR3 consists of 13 residues. CDR3 sequence reads: CASGLTKNSPLHF. CDR3 nucleotide sequence: TGTGCCAGCGGCCTCACTAAAAATTCACCCCTCCACTTT.

As for this clonotype: A junction boundary mismatches the germline segment, possibly from a read error. This chain connects TRBV5-6 to TRBJ2-3, with D uncertain. This CDR3 spans 15 amino acids. The V gene's germline CDR1 is SGHDT and CDR2 YYEEEE. Written as DNA, the CDR3 is TGTGTCAGCAGCCGACGGGTTACTAGCACAGATACGCAGTATTTT. Translated: CVSSRRVTSTDTQYF.

About this clonotype: The conserved closing phenylalanine or tryptophan is absent in this CDR3, likely reflecting a read error. V usage is TRBV10-3 and J usage is TRBJ1-5; TRBD1 is a possible D gene (5 bases). The germline gives CDR1 ENHRY, CDR2 SYGVKD. V lost 3 bases and J lost 5, with 11 bases in between. The length of the CDR3 is 14 residues. CDR3 in DNA: TGTGCCATCAGTGATTGGGGGAGTGATCAGCCCCAGCATCTT. This translates into CAISDWGSDQPQHL.